Following are 17 T cell receptor beta chains from one sample sequenced in a study of shared clonotypes between healthy human individuals. The repertoire was sequenced with immunoSEQ multiplex PCR; TCRdb's copy has only in-frame clones and lacks some. The table has hundreds of thousands of clones, roughly 79% seen once; the top ten hold around 12%. Material for sequencing was PBMCs. These receptors came from a woman in her thirties or forties in good health. Some clones in this sample may be carry-over from other donors' samples.

This chain links TRBV5-4 with TRBJ2-2, with TRBD2 matching 10 bases. Germline CDR1 reads SGHNT; CDR2 reads YYREEE (reference sequence). The CDR3 is 17 residues long. The J segment lost 6 bases and the V segment lost 3 bases, leaving 11 bases of the junction unmatched. CDR3 residues: CASSSPQREGPAGELFF. The CDR3 DNA reads TGTGCCAGCAGCTCCCCCCAGCGGGAGGGCCCGGCCGGGGAGCTGTTTTTT. Full variable domain (missing parts from reference TRBV5-4 and TRBJ2-2): ETGVTQSPTHLIKTRGQQVTLRCSSQSGHNTVSWYQQALGQGPQFIFQYYREEENGRGNFPPRFSGLQFPNYSSELNVNALELDDSALYLCASSSPQREGPAGELFFGEGSRLTVL.

This clone came up once. V usage is TRBV13 and J usage is TRBJ2-7; tentatively, D is TRBD2 (5 bases). V was cut by 2 bases and J by 2 bases, with 7 bases left in between. Germline V gene lookup returns CDR1 PRHDT and CDR2 FYEKMQ (reference sequence). The CDR3 length is 13 residues. The CDR3 DNA sequence: TGTGCCAGCAGCTTACCGGGGACCTACGAGCAGTACTTC. Translation gives CASSLPGTYEQYF.

CDR3 sequence reads: CAISADRQGTGELFF. The DNA for the CDR3 is TGTGCCATCAGTGCAGACAGGCAAGGGACCGGGGAGCTGTTTTTT. V is TRBV10-3 and J is TRBJ2-2; perhaps TRBD1 as D (6 bases). The germline V and J ends were trimmed by 4 bases and 5 bases, with 14 bases remaining between them. This CDR3 spans 15 amino acids. Germline assignment: CDR1 ENHRY and CDR2 SYGVKD.

The V call is TRBV7-6, the J call TRBJ2-1, with unresolved D. CDR1 is SGHVS and CDR2 is FNYEAQ in the germline V gene. V lost 5 bases and J lost 7, with 12 bases in between. This CDR3 region has 13 residues. The CDR3, as DNA: TGTGCCAGCAGCCCGGTCGGAAATAATGAGCAGTTCTTC. Translation: CASSPVGNNEQFF.

The V call is TRBV9, the J call TRBJ2-3; no firm D call. Trimming left V 3 bases short and J 3 bases short, with 11 bases between. This CDR3 has 14 amino acids. Germline values: CDR1 SGDLS, CDR2 YYNGEE. The CDR3: CASSARRMTDTQYF. DNA for the CDR3: TGTGCCAGCAGCGCCCGTCGAATGACAGATACGCAGTATTTT.

The genes are TRBV7-3 and TRBJ2-7; D ambiguous. V was cut by 1 base and J by 2 bases, with 9 bases left in between. CDR3 length: 14 residues. Germline CDR1 reads SGHTA; CDR2 reads FQGTGA. CDR3 nucleotide sequence: TGTGCCAGCAGCTTAAACCCTTATACCTACGAGCAGTACTTC. Amino acid sequence: CASSLNPYTYEQYF.

V gene TRBV29-1 combines with J gene TRBJ2-1, with D tentatively TRBD2 (5 bases). V was cut by 7 bases and J by 5 bases, with 12 bases left in between. CDR3 length: 12 amino acids. Germline-derived CDR1 and CDR2 are SQVTM and ANQGSEA. In DNA, the CDR3 is TGCAGCGCCGGACTGGCTCACAATGAGCAGTTCTTC. Protein sequence: CSAGLAHNEQFF.

This sequence joins TRBV10-2 and TRBJ2-5, with 15 bases that match TRBD2. Germline V CDR1 and CDR2: WSHSY, SAAADI. V trimming: 3 bases; J trimming: 4 bases; junction bases outside the gene matches: 3. This CDR3 contains 16 residues. CDR3 residues: CASSDPGLAGGETQYF. The DNA of the CDR3 is TGCGCCAGCAGTGACCCGGGACTAGCGGGAGGAGAGACCCAGTACTTC.

The chain uses TRBV28 and TRBJ1-4; D is unresolved. V lost 3 bases to trimming and J lost 5 bases, with 10 bases between them. From germline, CDR1 is MDHEN and CDR2 SYDVKM. The CDR3 totals 14 residues. The CDR3 sequence: CASSFGQINEKLFF. The DNA for the CDR3 is TGTGCCAGCAGTTTCGGGCAGATCAATGAAAAACTGTTTTTT.

V is TRBV5-6 and J is TRBJ2-2, with 9 bases identical to TRBD2. Germline CDR1 is SGHDT and CDR2 is YYEEEE. V lost 7 bases to trimming and J lost 6 bases; unmatched junction nucleotides: 19. The CDR3 sequence is 18 residues long. This chain's CDR3 is CASSFLGVAGEVAGELFF. The CDR3 nucleotides read TGTGCCAGCTCCTTTCTTGGGGTAGCGGGAGAGGTGGCCGGGGAGCTGTTTTTT.

This clone was seen more than once but under ten times. The chain recombines TRBV7-9 with TRBJ2-2, with 7 bases lining up with TRBD2. The germline CDR1 and CDR2 sequences are SEHNR and FQNEAQ (reference sequence). V lost 1 base to trimming and J lost 3 bases; unmatched junction nucleotides: 5. The CDR3 covers 16 residues. In DNA, the CDR3 is TGTGCCAGCAGCTTAGGGGCTAGCGGATACACCGGGGAGCTGTTTTTT. Residues: CASSLGASGYTGELFF.

Many counts were recorded for this clone. The V and J genes are TRBV6-1 and TRBJ2-1, with 10 bases matching TRBD1. Trimming cost V 3 bases and J 4 bases; bases outside gene matches: 3. The germline CDR1 and CDR2 sequences are MNHNS and SASEGT. The CDR3 covers 15 residues. CDR3 sequence reads: CASSDGTGEYNEQFF. The CDR3 region has the DNA TGTGCCAGCAGTGACGGGACAGGGGAATACAATGAGCAGTTCTTC.

The chain's CDR3 is CASKREGDGELFF. CDR3 nucleotides: TGTGCCAGTAAGCGGGAGGGGGACGGGGAGCTGTTTTTT. The J gene is TRBJ2-2, the V gene TRBV6-1; 10 bases are a match to TRBD2. Germline V gene lookup returns CDR1 MNHNS and CDR2 SASEGT. The CDR3 covers 13 residues. After removal of 9 bases from V and 7 bases from J, the junction contained 5 bases not matched to a gene.

This clone has more than one count but fewer than ten. The chain joins TRBV7-2 to TRBJ2-7, with 9 bases lining up with TRBD2. V lost 5 bases to trimming and J lost 3 bases; unmatched junction nucleotides: 11. Germline-derived CDR1 and CDR2 are SGHTA and FQGNSA. This CDR3 is built from 16 residues. In nucleotides, the CDR3 is TGTGCCAGCAGCCCCGTAGCGGGGGAGGGATTCTACGAGCAGTACTTC. Residues: CASSPVAGEGFYEQYF.

The chain recombines TRBV19 with TRBJ2-3, with D possibly being TRBD1 (6 bases). Germline V lookup: CDR1 LNHDA, CDR2 SQIVND (reference sequence). V was shortened by 7 bases and J by 2 bases, with 13 bases between the two germline ends. The CDR3 is made up of 14 amino acids. CDR3 protein: CASKVGQTTDTQYF. CDR3 nucleotides: TGTGCCAGTAAGGTCGGACAGACCACAGATACGCAGTATTTT.

This chain links TRBV29-1 with TRBJ2-6; D remains unclear. This CDR3 has 13 residues. Germline loops: CDR1 SQVTM, CDR2 ANQGSEA. V was clipped by 5 bases and J by 0 bases, with 5 bases between them. CDR3 coding DNA: TGCAGCGTTCGGTACTCTGGGGCCAACGTCCTGACTTTC. The encoded protein is CSVRYSGANVLTF.

The chain employs TRBV5-1 and TRBJ2-1; TRBD2 agrees at 7 bases. With V trimmed by 2 bases and J by 8 bases, 13 bases remained unmatched. The CDR3 loop spans 16 amino acids. Germline-derived CDR1 and CDR2 are SGHRS and YFSETQ. The CDR3 DNA follows: TGCGCCAGCAGCTTCCCCTGGGGGAGGGCCAGTGATGAGCAGTTCTTC. It translates to CASSFPWGRASDEQFF.